Listed below are T cell receptor beta chains from one sample, sequenced in a study of T cells in Graves' hyperthyroidism and ophthalmopathy. A single record per CDR3 protein comes from TCRdb applying MiXCR to the multiplex PCR reads. The sample holds more than 550,000 distinct CDR3 sequences, about 45% seen once. Source material: peripheral blood or thyroid tissue (not recorded which). These receptors were collected from an adult man with Graves' disease, either hyperthyroidism or ophthalmopathy (not recorded which). Each CDR3 is given with its conserved first and last residue. A D gene is named only where the DNA matches it firmly. Some rows mark clone size as missing; the rest say once, few, many or name a class of expanded clone.

clone size | J gene | D gene | V gene | CDR3 length | CDR3 DNA | CDR3 protein
NA | TRBJ1-3 | NA | TRBV2 | 16 | TGTGCCAGCAGTTTCGGTCTCCAAGGCCCTGGAAACACCATATATTTT | CASSFGLQGPGNTIYF
NA | TRBJ1-2 | NA | TRBV25-1 | 17 | TGTGCCAGCAGTGAATATATTCTCGGCAGGATAGCCTATGGCTACACCTTC | CASSEYILGRIAYGYTF
many | TRBJ1-1 | TRBD1 | TRBV5-1 | 13 | TGTGCCAGCAGCTGGGGACAGGGGACTGAAGCTTTCTTT | CASSWGQGTEAFF
few | TRBJ2-5 | TRBD1 | TRBV7-9 | 15 | TGCGCCAGCAGCCAAGAGGCCAGCAGGGGGGAGACCCAGTACTTC | CASSQEASRGETQYF
NA | TRBJ1-5 | NA | TRBV7-9 | 15 | TGTGCCAGCAGCCCGGAGGGCGGAATCTATCAGCCCCAGCATTTT | CASSPEGGIYQPQHF
few | TRBJ2-2 | NA | TRBV5-1 | 14 | TGCGCCAGCAGCCCGACTAGTTCCCCCGGGGAGCTGTTTTTT | CASSPTSSPGELFF
NA | TRBJ2-7 | NA | TRBV20-1 | 10 | TGCAGTGCTAGGGGGGTCGAGCAGTACTTC | CSARGVEQYF
many | TRBJ1-2 | NA | TRBV2 | 12 | TGTGCCAGCAGCGGGCGAAGGGAGGGCTACACCTTC | CASSGRREGYTF
many | TRBJ1-2 | NA | TRBV14 | 13 | TGTGCCAGCAGCCAAGTTGGGGTCCATGGCTACACCTTC | CASSQVGVHGYTF
NA | TRBJ2-2 | NA | TRBV7-2 | 17 | TGTGCCAGCAGCCCCCTAAGGGGGGGGCGTGACACCGGGGAGCTGTTTTTT | CASSPLRGGRDTGELFF
few | TRBJ1-5 | NA | TRBV2 | 16 | TGTGCCAGCAGTGATGCAACACGGGGTAGCAATCAGCCCCAGCATTTT | CASSDATRGSNQPQHF
NA | TRBJ1-3 | NA | TRBV12-3/TRBV12-4 | 14 | TGTGCCAGCAGTTATAAGATCCCTGGAAACACCATATATTTT | CASSYKIPGNTIYF
NA | TRBJ1-5 | TRBD1 | TRBV25-1 | 16 | TGTGCCAGCAGCGCAGGGACAGGGCCCAGCAATCAGCCCCAGCATTTT | CASSAGTGPSNQPQHF
NA | TRBJ2-7 | TRBD2 | TRBV2 | 16 | TGTGCCAGCAGCTTTCCCCCCGGGACTAGCTCCTACGAGCAGTACTTC | CASSFPPGTSSYEQYF
NA | TRBJ1-1 | NA | TRBV20-1 | 16 | TGCAGTGCTAGAGATTCCCGGAGACAGGCGAACACTGAAGCTTTCTTT | CSARDSRRQANTEAFF
NA | TRBJ1-1 | NA | TRBV10-2 | 12 | TGTGCCAGCAGTGAAGTCCACACTGAAGCTTTCTTT | CASSEVHTEAFF
NA | TRBJ1-1 | NA | TRBV7-2 | 20 | TGCGCCAGCAGCCAATTAAGCGCGGAGTCTTTGACCCTCATGAACACTGAAGCTTTCTTT | CASSQLSAESLTLMNTEAFF
many | TRBJ1-1 | TRBD1 | TRBV29-1 | 12 | TGCAGCGTAGACAGGGGAAGCACTGAAGCTTTCTTT | CSVDRGSTEAFF
many | TRBJ1-6 | NA | TRBV19 | 14 | TGTGCCAGTAATCGAGCAGGGTCGAATTCACCCCTCCACTTT | CASNRAGSNSPLHF
NA | TRBJ1-2 | NA | TRBV19 | 15 | TGTGCCAGTAGTTCCATGGGCTTTACTAACTATGGCTACACCTTC | CASSSMGFTNYGYTF
NA | TRBJ1-1 | NA | TRBV19 | 14 | TGTGCCAGTAGCTCGGACAAAACGAACACTGAAGCTTTCTTT | CASSSDKTNTEAFF
few | TRBJ2-5 | TRBD1 | TRBV12-5 | 13 | TGTGCTAGTGGGCCGACAGGGCAAGAGACCCAGTACTTC | CASGPTGQETQYF
NA | TRBJ1-2 | TRBD1 | TRBV7-9 | 15 | TGTGCCAGCAGCCAAGTAACAGGGGGTAACTATGGCTACACCTTC | CASSQVTGGNYGYTF
NA | TRBJ1-2 | NA | TRBV29-1 | 14 | TGCAGCAGCCAAGATATCGGACACGTCGGTGGCTACACCTTC | CSSQDIGHVGGYTF
NA | TRBJ1-1 | NA | TRBV7-9 | 14 | TGTGCCAGCAGCCGAGGACCGCTGAACACTGAAGCTTTCTTT | CASSRGPLNTEAFF
once | TRBJ2-5 | NA | TRBV7-8 | 15 | TGTGCCAGCAGCTTAGCGCCAGGGGCCTACGAGACCCAGTACTTC | CASSLAPGAYETQYF
NA | TRBJ2-7 | TRBD1 | TRBV9 | 13 | TGTGCCAGCCTATGGCAGGGGGACTACGAGCAGTACTTC | CASLWQGDYEQYF
many | TRBJ1-4 | NA | TRBV7-6 | 12 | TGTGCCAGCAGCTTATATGGTGAAAAACTGTTTTTT | CASSLYGEKLFF
few | TRBJ1-5 | NA | TRBV12-3/TRBV12-4 | 13 | TGTGCCAGCAGTTTTGGAGAGAATCAGCCCCAGCATTTT | CASSFGENQPQHF
NA | TRBJ2-7 | TRBD1 | TRBV7-2 | 13 | TGTGCCAGCAGCCACGGGACAGTTTACGAGCAGTACTTC | CASSHGTVYEQYF
many | TRBJ2-7 | NA | TRBV29-1 | 16 | TGCAGCGTTCGAACACCCGGACAGACCAGCTCCTACGAGCAGTACTTC | CSVRTPGQTSSYEQYF
NA | TRBJ1-2 | NA | TRBV14 | 14 | TGTGCCAGCAGCCGAGGGGGGGCTGGCTATGGCTACACCTTC | CASSRGGAGYGYTF
NA | TRBJ2-5 | TRBD2 | TRBV12-3/TRBV12-4 | 16 | TGTGCCAGCAGTTTGAGAAGCGGGGGTATTCAAGAGACCCAGTACTTC | CASSLRSGGIQETQYF
NA | TRBJ1-1 | NA | TRBV5-1 | 14 | TGCGCCAGCAGCTTTGAGGGTCCGAACACTGAAGCTTTCTTT | CASSFEGPNTEAFF
NA | TRBJ2-2 | TRBD2 | TRBV7-4 | 16 | TGTGCCAGCAGCTTTGAGGGAGGGCCCCCCACCGGGGAGCTGTTTTTT | CASSFEGGPPTGELFF
NA | TRBJ1-2 | TRBD1 | TRBV4-1 | 13 | TGCGCCAGCAGCCAAGGGACAGGATGGGGCTACACCTTC | CASSQGTGWGYTF
NA | TRBJ2-5 | TRBD1 | TRBV7-9 | 16 | TGTGCCACCAGTGATCCAGACAGGGGGGACGTCGAGACCCAGTACTTC | CATSDPDRGDVETQYF
NA | TRBJ1-1 | NA | TRBV19 | 11 | TGTGCCAGTAGCCGAGTCACTGAAGCTTTCTTT | CASSRVTEAFF
few | TRBJ2-5 | TRBD1 | TRBV5-4 | 16 | TGTGCCAGCAGCTGGCCGGGACAGGGTCTAGCGGAGACCCAGTACTTC | CASSWPGQGLAETQYF
NA | TRBJ1-4 | NA | TRBV2 | 19 | TGTGCCAGCAGTTACTCGGTTGGTGGGGAGGCTGAGACTAATGAAAAACTGTTTTTT | CASSYSVGGEAETNEKLFF
many | TRBJ1-2 | NA | TRBV7-8 | 15 | TGTGCCAGCAGCTTACCGGGGGGCGTTAACTATGGCTACACCTTC | CASSLPGGVNYGYTF
NA | TRBJ2-7 | TRBD1 | TRBV7-2 | 15 | TGTGCCAGCAGCTTTCCGGGACAGGGCCTCTACGAGCAGTACTTC | CASSFPGQGLYEQYF
NA | TRBJ2-7 | TRBD2 | TRBV7-2 | 15 | TGTGCCAGCAGCTTAGGGACTAGCGGGAGGGCCGTAAAGTACTTC | CASSLGTSGRAVKYF
few | TRBJ1-6 | NA | TRBV4-1 | 14 | TGCGCCAGCAGCCAAGGGGCGGGTGCTTCACCCCTCCACTTT | CASSQGAGASPLHF
NA | TRBJ1-1 | NA | TRBV10-3 | 13 | TGTGCCAGCAGTTTGGAACAGGGCGGTGAAGCTTTCTTT | CASSLEQGGEAFF
many | TRBJ1-6 | NA | TRBV20-1 | 15 | TGCAGTGCTAGAGGTGGATGGAGGCTGGGATCACCCCTCCACTTT | CSARGGWRLGSPLHF
NA | TRBJ2-2 | TRBD2 | TRBV6-1 | 14 | TGTGCCAGCAGACTACTAGCGGGGTCCGGGGAGCTGTTTTTT | CASRLLAGSGELFF
few | TRBJ1-6 | NA | TRBV5-1 | 13 | TGCGCCAGCAGCCGACGACTTGGTTCACCCCTCCACTTT | CASSRRLGSPLHF
few | TRBJ2-7 | TRBD2 | TRBV20-1 | 15 | TGCAGTGCTAGAGATAGCGGGAGGGCCCACTACGAGCAGTACTTC | CSARDSGRAHYEQYF
NA | TRBJ2-7 | TRBD2 | TRBV2 | 15 | TGTGCCAGCAGTGAAGCGACTAGCCGTGGCTACGAGCAGTACTTC | CASSEATSRGYEQYF